This TCR beta chain came from a study of blood T cells in healthy people across ages. On the study more broadly: Capture by template switching was about one barcoded beta molecule per two T cells.

With respect to this clonotype: What it recognizes is unknown.

Broader study findings: Reliance upon unsorted PBMCs precluded definitive naive versus antigen-experienced comparison.

Isolation of PBMCs gave at least 6 million cells per sample. Alongside a J-beta primer mix, a sample-barcoded 5' primer served in a second PCR lasting about 7 to 11 cycles. TCRdb fed the 5' RACE reads into MiXCR, producing one record per CDR3 protein. The repertoire includes about 580,000 distinct CDR3 sequences, around half of them detected once, and around 25% sits in the top ten. V shed 7 bases and J shed 4 bases, with 16 bases lying between them. Germline CDR1 and CDR2: SGHTA and FQGNSA. CDR3 length equals 14 residues. The material sequenced was blood. This chain joins TRBV7-2 and TRBJ2-5; tentatively, D is TRBD1 (5 bases). This receptor was identified in an elderly man in good health. In DNA, the CDR3 is TGTGCCAGCAATCCTAATCTGGGGCTAGAGACCCAGTACTTC. The encoded protein is CASNPNLGLETQYF.